This entry is about one T cell receptor (beta chain). The CDR3 has 21 amino acids. V shed 2 bases, J shed 10 bases, and the junction held 23 bases outside the gene matches. Germline CDR1 and CDR2: SNHLY and FYNNEI. A single record per CDR3 protein comes from TCRdb applying MiXCR to the reads. The sample holds some 680,000 distinct CDR3 sequences, 35% to 40% seen once. The sample belongs to a study of T cell repertoires in cytomegalovirus infection. Material: PBMCs. This TCR was sampled from a human donor in good health (CMV status not recorded). Some clones in this sample may be carry-over from other donors' samples. The chain has TRBV2 and TRBJ2-2, with 12 bases that match TRBD2. The CDR3 region is CASSEPRPRLAGGPDHSELFF. CDR3 nucleotide sequence: TGTGCCAGCAGTGAACCAAGGCCACGGCTAGCGGGGGGGCCCGATCATTCGGAGCTGTTTTTT.